Below, 20 T cell receptor beta chains from the same sample are listed, as sequenced in a study of T cell clonality in common variable immunodeficiency. Study-level points and caveats: Reportedly, TCR beta sequences from common variable immunodeficiency showed fewer deletions and N-nucleotide insertions.

The assay was immunoSEQ multiplex PCR, and TCRdb's table has in-frame clones only and misses some. The repertoire has 25,000 to 30,000 clones, none seen only once; the ten largest take approximately 3.1%. Antigens of these TCRs are unknown. The sample was peripheral blood mononuclear cells. Receptors were obtained from a human donor with common variable immunodeficiency.

This clone was recorded at least ten times. Sequencing ends 3 residues short of the CDR3 end; the germline J gene provides the rest. The chain is built from TRBV14 and TRBJ2-3; D might be TRBD2 (6 bases). The CDR3 extends over 15 amino acids. Germline values: CDR1 SGHDN, CDR2 FVKESK. The V and J ends lost 1 base and 7 bases respectively, with 15 bases between them. The CDR3 bases that were read are TGTGCCAGCAGCCAAGGTGGAGGGTTATTCTATACG. Translated: CASSQGGGLFYT. The entire CDR3 protein is CASSQGGGLFYTQYF.

This clone came up a few times. Coverage ceases 3 residues before the CDR3 finishes, and the germline J gene fills in the end. The gene calls are TRBV7-9 and TRBJ1-1; D is possibly TRBD1 (5 bases). This CDR3 has 13 amino acids. Germline CDR1 reads SEHNR; CDR2 reads FQNEAQ (reference sequence). V was trimmed by 3 bases and J by 1 base, leaving 6 bases between them. The DNA read from the CDR3 is TGTGCCAGCAGCTTCGGGGGGAACACTGAA. Its protein is CASSFGGNTE. The CDR3 in full is CASSFGGNTEAFF.

Note on this clone: The missing CDR3 end, 3 residues past where the read stops, is filled in from the germline J gene. The chain joins TRBV7-6 to TRBJ2-7, with 10 positions matching TRBD1. The CDR3 totals 15 residues. Germline CDR1 reads SGHVS; CDR2 reads FNYEAQ. V lost 4 bases, J lost 0 bases, and 3 bases stayed unmatched. Partial CDR3 DNA: TGTGCCAGCAGCTGGGACAGGGGCAGCTCCTACGAG. This encodes CASSWDRGSSYE. In full, the CDR3 is CASSWDRGSSYEQYF.

This clone was counted at least ten times. The read stops 3 residues short of the end of the CDR3; the missing end is completed from the germline J gene. The chain carries TRBV4-1 and TRBJ1-1; D perhaps matches TRBD1 (6 bases). Between the trimmed V and J ends, which lost 8 bases and 4 bases, there was a span of 14 bases. Germline V lookup: CDR1 MGHRA, CDR2 YSYEKL. The CDR3 contains 13 residues. The chain's CDR3 is CASGGKGGTEAFF. The CDR3 bases that were read are TGCGCCAGCGGAGGGAAAGGGGGCACTGAA.

This clone was seen repeatedly, ten times or more. The CDR3 end falls 3 residues outside the read, so it is completed with the germline J gene. The chain is built from TRBV28 and TRBJ1-2, with TRBD1 identical over 7 bases. Germline assignment: CDR1 MDHEN and CDR2 SYDVKM. This CDR3 comprises 12 residues. J was trimmed by 4 bases and V by 7 bases; bases with no gene match: 3. The CDR3 DNA, read in part, is TGTGCCAGCAAACCAGGGGGCTATGGC. Its protein is CASKPGGYG. The CDR3 reads in full as CASKPGGYGYTF.

In this sample, this clone turned up a few times. CDR3 amino acids: CASSPYVFPKTYEQYF. Partial CDR3 DNA: TGTGCCAGCTCACCTTATGTGTTCCCCAAAACATACGAG. This sequence joins TRBV18 and TRBJ2-7; D not resolved. With the read ending 3 residues before the CDR3 end, the germline J gene is used to fill in that end. The CDR3 spans 16 residues. Germline CDR1 is KGHSH and CDR2 is LQKENI. The V and J ends lost 3 bases and 4 bases respectively, with 19 bases between them.

Note on this clone: The read comes to an end 3 residues before the CDR3 does, leaving the germline J gene to fill in the end. This chain connects TRBV7-9 to TRBJ2-5, with 10 bases identical to TRBD1. CDR1 SEHNR and CDR2 FQNEAQ come from the germline V gene (reference sequence). This CDR3 spans 14 amino acids. Trimming removed 5 bases from V and 5 bases from J; junction bases left unmatched: 5. The CDR3 reads CASSEPGQGETQYF. The CDR3 DNA, read in part, is TGTGCCAGCAGCGAGCCGGGACAGGGGGAGACC. Filled out from reference TRBV7-9 and TRBJ2-5, the complete variable domain reads DTGVSQNPRHKITKRGQNVTFRCDPISEHNRLYWYRQTLGQGPEFLTYFQNEAQLEKSRLLSDRFSAERPKGSFSTLEIQRTEQGDSAMYLCASSEPGQGETQYFGPGTRLLVL.

A note on this clone: The CDR3 extends 3 residues past the end of the read, so its final part is completed from the germline J gene. This chain uses TRBV5-6 with TRBJ1-1; unclear D gene. Germline V gene data show CDR1 as SGHDT and CDR2 as YYEEEE. The CDR3 is made up of 13 amino acids. Between the trimmed V and J ends, which lost 6 bases and 1 base, there was a span of 10 bases. CDR3 loop: CASNPWPNTEAFF. CDR3 bases read: TGTGCCAGCAACCCATGGCCGAACACTGAA.

On this clone itself: The CDR3 goes on 3 residues after the read ends, and that part is filled in from the germline J gene. The rearrangement joins TRBV5-6 to TRBJ1-5, with 7 positions matching TRBD1. The germline gives CDR1 SGHDT, CDR2 YYEEEE. The V gene end was trimmed by 4 bases and the J gene end by 2 bases; junction bases not matched to a gene: 6. The CDR3 is made up of 15 amino acids. The CDR3 region is CASSASGTGNQPQHF. The DNA read from the CDR3 is TGTGCCAGCAGCGCTTCCGGGACAGGCAATCAGCCC. The variable domain in full, with the rest retrieved from reference TRBV5-6 and TRBJ1-5, is DAGVTQSPTHLIKTRGQQVTLRCSPKSGHDTVSWYQQALGQGPQFIFQYYEEEERQRGNFPDRFSGHQFPNYSSELNVNALLLGDSALYLCASSASGTGNQPQHFGDGTRLSIL.

In this sample, this clone turned up many times. The read stops 3 residues short of the end of the CDR3; the missing end is completed from the germline J gene. The gene calls are TRBV19 and TRBJ1-1; 7 nucleotides line up with TRBD1. The germline CDR1 and CDR2 sequences are LNHDA and SQIVND (reference sequence). The trim removed 7 bases at V and 0 bases at J, leaving 14 bases unmatched. The CDR3 is 17 residues long. The CDR3 bases that were read are TGTGCCAGTACCCCGGACAGGTCATTGGGAATGAACACTGAA. Translation gives CASTPDRSLGMNTE. The full CDR3 sequence reads CASTPDRSLGMNTEAFF.

In its sample, this clone was seen many times. With the read ending 3 residues before the CDR3 end, the germline J gene is used to fill in that end. This sequence joins TRBV30 and TRBJ1-6; possible D gene TRBD1, 5 bases. V gave up 5 bases and J gave up 7 bases, with 12 bases separating them. This CDR3 comprises 13 residues. Germline V CDR1 and CDR2: GTSNPN, SVGIG (reference sequence). The CDR3 DNA, read in part, is TGTGCCTGGGCGGGGACGGAGAATTCACCC. This codes for CAWAGTENSP. The full CDR3 is CAWAGTENSPLHF.

This clone has just a few counts. The CDR3 goes on 3 residues after the read ends, and that part is filled in from the germline J gene. This chain links TRBV5-6 with TRBJ2-1; 10 nucleotides agree with TRBD2. From germline, CDR1 is SGHDT and CDR2 YYEEEE. V dropped 3 bases and J dropped 9; count of bases not matched to a gene: 9. This CDR3 has 15 amino acids. CDR3 bases read: TGTGCCAGCAGCTCTCGATGGGAGCGGGGGGGTGAG. Encoded protein: CASSSRWERGGE. The full CDR3 reads CASSSRWERGGEQFF.

For this clone: The CDR3 end falls 3 residues outside the read, so it is completed with the germline J gene. The chain couples TRBV6-2 or TRBV6-3 to TRBJ1-2; D call uncertain. The CDR3 runs to 15 residues. Germline values: CDR1 MNHEY, CDR2 SVGEGT. The V end was cut by 8 bases, the J end by 2 bases, with 18 bases between. The CDR3 bases that were read are TGTGCCAGCCCCCTGGGTCAGGTTGAGAACTATGGC. Protein: CASPLGQVENYG. The entire CDR3 protein is CASPLGQVENYGYTF.

In its sample, this clone was seen many times. The read falls 3 residues short of the CDR3 end, and the missing part is taken from the germline J gene. The chain joins TRBV7-3 to TRBJ2-2, with D perhaps matching TRBD2 (5 bases). Germline V lookup: CDR1 SGHTA, CDR2 FQGTGA. Deletions cut 5 bases from V and 1 base from J, with 11 bases between. CDR3 size: 15 residues. The sequenced part of the CDR3 DNA is TGTGCCAGCAGCGCCGCGGCGGGGAACACCGGGGAG. It encodes CASSAAAGNTGE. The full CDR3 reads CASSAAAGNTGELFF. Drawing the rest from reference TRBV7-3 and TRBJ2-2, the complete variable domain is GAGVSQTPSNKVTEKGKYVELRCDPISGHTALYWYRQSLGQGPEFLIYFQGTGAADDSGLPNDRFFAVRPEGSVSTLKIQRTERGDSAVYLCASSAAAGNTGELFFGEGSRLTVL.

In its sample, this clone was seen many times. The sequence runs out 3 residues before the end of the CDR3; the remainder is reconstructed from the germline J gene. The chain links TRBV6-2 or TRBV6-3 to TRBJ2-1, with TRBD1 matching 10 bases. The V and J ends lost 2 bases and 6 bases, in that order; junction bases with no gene match: 7. In germline, CDR1 is MNHEY, CDR2 SVGEGT. CDR3 length: 16 residues. The CDR3: CASSYLTGGIFNEQFF. CDR3 DNA, as far as it was read: TGTGCCAGCAGTTACCTGACAGGGGGCATCTTCAATGAG.

This clone came up a few times. Partial CDR3 DNA: TGTGCCAGCAGCCCGGGACTAGCAGGCGACGAG. This gives the protein CASSPGLAGDE. The complete CDR3 sequence is CASSPGLAGDEQYF. The J gene is TRBJ2-7, the V gene TRBV7-3; 9 bases are shared with TRBD2. The DNA ends 3 residues before the CDR3 does, and the rest of the CDR3 is filled in from the germline J gene. The CDR3 is 14 amino acids. Germline-derived CDR1 and CDR2 are SGHTA and FQGTGA. With V trimmed by 5 bases and J by 5 bases, 7 bases remained unmatched.

With regard to this clone: The observed sequence ends 3 residues before the CDR3 terminus, with the missing tail filled in from the germline J gene. This chain connects TRBV7-3 to TRBJ2-3, with a tentative D call TRBD2 (5 bases). This CDR3 has 15 amino acids. V lost 2 bases to trimming and J lost 5 bases, with 14 bases between them. Germline V gives CDR1 SGHTA, CDR2 FQGTGA. This chain's CDR3 is CASSLSGIRGDTQYF. The DNA read from the CDR3 is TGTGCCAGCAGCTTATCCGGGATCCGGGGAGATACG. Combining the CDR3 with reference TRBV7-3 and TRBJ2-3 gives the whole variable domain GAGVSQTPSNKVTEKGKYVELRCDPISGHTALYWYRQSLGQGPEFLIYFQGTGAADDSGLPNDRFFAVRPEGSVSTLKIQRTERGDSAVYLCASSLSGIRGDTQYFGPGTRLTVL.

Note on this clone: The read ends 3 residues before the CDR3 terminus; that terminus is restored from the germline J gene. The V and J genes are TRBV18 and TRBJ1-2; TRBD1 matches 9 bases. This CDR3 region has 15 residues. Germline V CDR1 and CDR2: KGHSH, LQKENI. CDR3 DNA (partial): TGTGCCAGCTCACCAGGGACAGGGCTACTGGGCGGC. Protein sequence: CASSPGTGLLGG. The complete CDR3 reads CASSPGTGLLGGYTF.

At least ten counts were recorded for this clone. The read gets to within 3 residues of the CDR3 end, and the germline J gene fills in the rest. The rearrangement links TRBV5-4 to TRBJ2-1, with 9 bases lining up with TRBD1. The CDR3 totals 14 residues. The germline CDR1 and CDR2 sequences are SGHNT and YYREEE (reference sequence). The V segment lost 5 bases and the J segment 7 bases; nucleotides outside the gene matches: 7. CDR3 residues: CASSETGGLNEQFF. The CDR3 DNA, read in part, is TGTGCCAGCAGTGAGACAGGGGGTCTGAATGAG.

This clone has at least ten counts. The read stops 3 residues short of the end of the CDR3; the missing end is completed from the germline J gene. J is TRBJ1-1 and V is TRBV30; D is uncertain. Trimming took off 2 bases at V and 3 bases at J, with 7 bases between the two ends. Germline assignment: CDR1 GTSNPN and CDR2 SVGIG (reference sequence). The CDR3 is 12 residues long. CDR3 sequence: CAWSNGDTEAFF. CDR3 DNA (partial): TGTGCCTGGAGTAACGGGGACACTGAA.